What follows are 5 T cell receptor beta chains derived from one specimen sequenced in a study of identical twins. In TCRdb, the 5' RACE reads were re-called with MiXCR into one record per CDR3 protein. Of some 560,000 distinct CDR3 sequences in the sample, 9.6% are singletons; the top ten hold under 3.5%. This same sample was also part of a study on yellow fever vaccine responses in identical twins.

Sequences were obtained from PBMCs. All receptors derive from a woman between 18 and 29 years old in good health.

This clonotype occurred a few times. The chain couples TRBV5-1 to TRBJ2-7; 7 bases are shared with TRBD2. V lost 1 base to trimming and J lost 4 bases; unmatched junction nucleotides: 5. This CDR3 is 14 amino acids long. Germline V lookup: CDR1 SGHRS, CDR2 YFSETQ. The CDR3 spells CASSLRRGRYEQYF. The CDR3 region has the DNA TGCGCCAGCAGCTTGCGGCGCGGGAGATACGAGCAGTACTTC.

This clonotype was counted only a few times. The J gene is TRBJ2-7, the V gene TRBV7-3, with 8 bases matching TRBD2. CDR3 size: 15 residues. V dropped 5 bases and J dropped 7; count of bases not matched to a gene: 13. Germline V gives CDR1 SGHTA, CDR2 FQGTGA. CDR3: CASSRLGDPGGEQYF. The DNA of the CDR3 is TGTGCCAGCAGCCGGCTCGGGGACCCGGGAGGGGAGCAGTACTTC.

This clonotype was found a few times. V is TRBV28 and J is TRBJ2-3; 11 positions match TRBD2. CDR1 and CDR2 from the germline V gene are MDHEN and SYDVKM. The CDR3 length is 16 residues. The V and J ends lost 5 bases and 3 bases, in that order; junction bases with no gene match: 7. CDR3 sequence (DNA): TGTGCCAGCAGTCCTCTGCTAGCGGGGGGAACAGATACGCAGTATTTT. Translated: CASSPLLAGGTDTQYF.

This clonotype occurred a few times. The chain carries TRBV19 and TRBJ2-7; D remains unclear. Germline loops: CDR1 LNHDA, CDR2 SQIVND (reference sequence). The CDR3 runs to 12 residues. Trimming took off 8 bases at V and 3 bases at J, with 11 bases between the two ends. CDR3 sequence reads: CASSAGDYEQYF. DNA for the CDR3: TGTGCCAGTTCCGCTGGGGACTACGAGCAGTACTTC.

The chain's CDR3 is CASSLSHRTGSPGYTF. CDR3 bases: TGTGCCAGCAGTTTATCCCACCGGACAGGGTCTCCTGGCTACACCTTC. This chain uses TRBV27 with TRBJ1-2; 8 bases are a match to TRBD1. Trimming at V came to 0 bases and at J to 7 bases, leaving 10 bases not matched to a gene. CDR1 and CDR2 from the germline V gene are MNHEY and SMNVEV (reference sequence). The CDR3 consists of 16 residues.